Shown below are 27 T cell receptor beta chains from a single sample sequenced in a study of Ad26.COV2.S vaccination and SARS-CoV-2 variants (dated by TCRdb to the early 2020s). The protocol used for the library was the immunoSEQ multiplex PCR assay. Imported from immuneACCESS, the table was reduced by TCRdb to in-frame sequences with V and J called. These copies leave out some clones; in studies compared against another copy, an unresolved V gene accounts for under half, and the cause of the remainder is not known. The sample table holds hundreds of thousands of clones, of which about 83% were seen once. The ten largest clones take up nearly 7.5% of the sample. What the treatment or condition label conveys for this sample: 19 received Ad26.COV2.S at low or high dose, single or two shots; 5 received placebo; per-sample allocation not given. For vaccine and placebo recipients, the sequenced repertoires came from samples collected on day 63 after the first injection.

The specimen comprised peripheral blood, sampled in a trial of Ad26.COV2.S vaccine versus placebo. The receptors here all came from a person between 18 and 60 years old who received the Ad26.COV2.S COVID-19 vaccine or a placebo.

The rearrangement links TRBV19 to TRBJ1-2; perhaps TRBD1 as D (5 bases). Germline values: CDR1 LNHDA, CDR2 SQIVND (reference sequence). V was shortened by 4 bases and J by 4 bases, with 25 bases between the two germline ends. The CDR3 has 18 amino acids. This CDR3 reads CASSTRLGGAVAGYGYTF. The CDR3 DNA sequence: TGTGCCAGTAGTACCCGCCTGGGCGGGGCGGTCGCGGGCTATGGCTACACCTTC.

The chain has TRBV7-9 and TRBJ2-5; D is ambiguous. Germline lookup yields CDR1 SEHNR and CDR2 FQNEAQ (reference sequence). This CDR3 region has 14 residues. The V end lost 4 bases, the J end lost 7 bases, and 16 bases lay between the germline ends. The CDR3 DNA is TGTGCCAGCAGCTCCAGTCCCCCTTTGTGGACCCAGTACTTC. Encoded protein: CASSSSPPLWTQYF.

CDR3 in amino acids: CASSVQGADTGELFF. The CDR3 DNA sequence: TGTGCCAGCAGCGTACAGGGGGCGGACACCGGGGAGCTGTTTTTT. The chain is built from TRBV7-9 and TRBJ2-2, with 9 bases identical to TRBD1. In germline, CDR1 is SEHNR, CDR2 FQNEAQ (reference sequence). V lost 5 bases, J lost 3 bases, and 4 bases stayed unmatched. CDR3 length: 15 amino acids.

The rearrangement joins TRBV29-1 to TRBJ2-1, with D possibly matching TRBD1 (6 bases). The CDR3 runs to 11 residues. V dropped 5 bases and J dropped 10 bases, with 12 bases sitting between them. Looked up from germline, CDR1 is SQVTM and CDR2 is ANQGSEA. The CDR3 nucleotides read TGCAGCGTTAAGGGAACAGGGGAGCAGTTCTTC. Translating gives CSVKGTGEQFF.

As DNA, the CDR3 is TGTGCCAGTAGTGCCCCCAACCGGGTCCTAAATGAAAAACTGTTTTTT. Protein: CASSAPNRVLNEKLFF. V and J are TRBV19 and TRBJ1-4; no reliable D call. The CDR3 sequence is 16 residues long. V was pared by 5 bases and J by 5 bases, with 18 bases between. Germline lookup yields CDR1 LNHDA and CDR2 SQIVND (reference sequence).

The V gene is TRBV5-1, the J gene TRBJ2-7; TRBD1 is a possible D gene (6 bases). The CDR3 loop spans 14 amino acids. V gave up 3 bases and J gave up 7 bases, with 17 bases separating them. Germline loops: CDR1 SGHRS, CDR2 YFSETQ. The DNA of the CDR3 is TGCGCCAGCAGCTCGTATTCGGACAGACGGGAGCAGTACTTC. This gives the protein CASSSYSDRREQYF.

V usage is TRBV7-2 and J usage is TRBJ2-1; possible D gene TRBD2, 5 bases. CDR3 size: 14 residues. Germline CDR1 is SGHTA and CDR2 is FQGNSA. V was cut by 1 base and J by 6 bases, with 10 bases left in between. In DNA form, the CDR3 reads TGTGCCAGCAGCTTAGGGAGGACCACCAATGAGCAGTTCTTC. Translated, it gives CASSLGRTTNEQFF.

The chain is built from TRBV19 and TRBJ2-2; D gene unclear. Germline V gene data show CDR1 as LNHDA and CDR2 as SQIVND (reference sequence). The CDR3 is made up of 13 amino acids. With 10 bases removed from V and 1 base from J, the gap between germline ends came to 10 bases. The CDR3 protein is CATRVQNTGELFF. CDR3 DNA: TGTGCCACCCGGGTCCAGAACACCGGGGAGCTGTTTTTT.

The V gene is TRBV6-5, the J gene TRBJ2-5; TRBD1 agrees at 9 bases. With 1 base clipped from V and 5 bases from J, the junction kept 8 bases outside the gene matches. The CDR3 length is 16 residues. Germline V CDR1 and CDR2: MNHEY, SVGAGI. CDR3 nucleotide sequence: TGTGCCAGCAGTTACTTAGGGACAGGGTCTTCGGAGACCCAGTACTTC. This gives the protein CASSYLGTGSSETQYF.

The rearrangement links TRBV14 to TRBJ2-5, with unresolved D. Germline lookup yields CDR1 SGHDN and CDR2 FVKESK. V lost 0 bases to trimming and J lost 11 bases, with 13 bases between them. This CDR3 is built from 13 residues. The CDR3 DNA reads as TGTGCCAGCAGCCAAGATGTCCCCCGACCACAGTACTTC. Amino acid sequence: CASSQDVPRPQYF.

This chain joins TRBV18 and TRBJ1-1; maybe TRBD1 (5 bases). This CDR3 spans 16 amino acids. Germline-derived CDR1 and CDR2 are KGHSH and LQKENI. With 3 bases removed from V and 3 bases from J, the gap between germline ends came to 17 bases. The chain's CDR3 is CASSPGVGVWDTEAFF. CDR3 in DNA: TGTGCCAGCTCACCTGGGGTAGGGGTATGGGACACTGAAGCTTTCTTT.

The chain recombines TRBV7-9 with TRBJ1-2; no reliable D call. This CDR3 region has 15 residues. Deletions cut 5 bases from V and 2 bases from J, with 15 bases between. CDR1 and CDR2 from the germline V gene are SEHNR and FQNEAQ (reference sequence). The CDR3 DNA sequence: TGTGCCAGCAGCCCGTCCCTTATCCCAAACTATGGCTACACCTTC. This translates into CASSPSLIPNYGYTF.

The gene calls are TRBV5-1 and TRBJ2-3; 10 positions match TRBD2. The V gene's germline CDR1 is SGHRS and CDR2 YFSETQ. The CDR3 extends over 14 amino acids. The J segment lost 5 bases and the V segment lost 4 bases, leaving 4 bases of the junction unmatched. CDR3 DNA: TGCGCCAGCAGCAGCGGGGGGGCCAGAGATACGCAGTATTTT. Translated: CASSSGGARDTQYF.

The chain couples TRBV27 to TRBJ2-6; 9 nucleotides agree with TRBD1. The J segment lost 2 bases and the V segment lost 5 bases, leaving 7 bases of the junction unmatched. This CDR3 has 17 amino acids. CDR1 and CDR2 from the germline V gene are MNHEY and SMNVEV (reference sequence). The CDR3 loop reads CASSPLRQGAGANVLTF. Here the CDR3 DNA reads TGTGCCAGCAGTCCCCTGAGACAGGGGGCTGGGGCCAACGTCCTGACTTTC.

In this sample, this clone turned up once. DNA for the CDR3: TGTGCCAGTAGTATAGGACCTGGACAGGGGATGGGCAATCAGCCCCAGCATTTT. As protein: CASSIGPGQGMGNQPQHF. This chain joins TRBV19 and TRBJ1-5; 9 nucleotides line up with TRBD1. CDR1 and CDR2 (germline): LNHDA, SQIVND (reference sequence). V lost 1 base to trimming and J lost 2 bases; unmatched junction nucleotides: 9. The CDR3 is 18 amino acids.

The V call is TRBV7-3, the J call TRBJ1-4; 9 positions agree with TRBD1. Per the germline V gene, CDR1 is SGHTA and CDR2 is FQGTGA. J lost 8 bases, V lost 5 bases, and 15 bases had no gene match. The CDR3 covers 17 residues. The CDR3: CASSVTPGQGGREKLFF. The CDR3 DNA sequence: TGTGCCAGCAGCGTCACACCGGGACAGGGCGGTCGGGAAAAACTGTTTTTT.

The chain is built from TRBV6-2 or TRBV6-3 and TRBJ1-2; D unclear. Trimming pared 2 bases from V and 3 bases from J, leaving 4 bases between. Germline lookup yields CDR1 MNHEY and CDR2 SVGEGT. The CDR3 consists of 12 residues. The CDR3 spells CASSYAHYGYTF. DNA of the CDR3: TGTGCCAGCAGTTACGCACACTATGGCTACACCTTC.

The CDR3 DNA is TGTGCCAGCAAGTCTATGGGGGGCCAAAATGAAAAACTGTTTTTT. Translation gives CASKSMGGQNEKLFF. The V call is TRBV2, the J call TRBJ1-4, with D maybe TRBD1 (6 bases). The length of the CDR3 is 15 residues. Per germline, CDR1 SNHLY and CDR2 FYNNEI. V dropped 7 bases and J dropped 5 bases, with 17 bases sitting between them.

This sequence joins TRBV11-2 and TRBJ2-6; D uncertain. V dropped 2 bases and J dropped 3 bases, with 5 bases sitting between them. This CDR3 comprises 14 residues. Germline assignment: CDR1 SGHAT and CDR2 FQNNGV. Here the CDR3 DNA reads TGTGCCAGCAGCTTATTCCGTGGGGCCAACGTCCTGACTTTC. Translated: CASSLFRGANVLTF.

The CDR3 sequence: CASSSLPGDTEAFF. The CDR3 DNA is TGTGCCAGCAGCTCACTCCCGGGAGACACTGAAGCTTTCTTT. V gene TRBV7-6 combines with J gene TRBJ1-1; D call uncertain. The CDR3 covers 14 residues. The ends were cut back, 4 bases at V and 3 bases at J, with 12 bases in the middle. Germline assignment: CDR1 SGHVS and CDR2 FNYEAQ.

V and J are TRBV19 and TRBJ1-1; no clear D. Germline V gene lookup returns CDR1 LNHDA and CDR2 SQIVND (reference sequence). The CDR3 sequence is 12 residues long. V was shortened by 6 bases and J by 2 bases, with 7 bases between the two germline ends. CDR3 region: CASRERNTEAFF. DNA of the CDR3: TGTGCCAGTAGAGAAAGAAACACTGAAGCTTTCTTT.

The chain carries TRBV20-1 and TRBJ2-1; 8 nucleotides line up with TRBD2. J gave up 4 bases and V 3 bases, and 5 bases lay outside the gene matches. The CDR3 extends over 14 amino acids. Germline lookup yields CDR1 DFQATT and CDR2 SNEGSKA (reference sequence). CDR3 sequence (DNA): TGCAGTGCTAGTAAGGCGGGGGGATACAATGAGCAGTTCTTC. Amino acids: CSASKAGGYNEQFF.

As concerns this clone: The junction departs from germline at one end; a sequencing error may be responsible. The V gene is TRBV5-4, the J gene TRBJ1-5; D might be TRBD1 (6 bases). This CDR3 is 11 amino acids long. The germline gives CDR1 SGHNT, CDR2 YYREEE (reference sequence). In DNA, the CDR3 is TGTGCCAGCAGTGATGGGGGCTCGCTGTATTTT. It specifies CASSDGGSLYF.

The V call is TRBV4-1, the J call TRBJ2-5; no definite D call. CDR1 is MGHRA and CDR2 is YSYEKL in the germline V gene. Between the trimmed V and J ends, which lost 4 bases and 0 bases, there was a span of 9 bases. The CDR3 loop spans 14 amino acids. The CDR3 protein is CASSPRRYQETQYF. Written as DNA, the CDR3 is TGCGCCAGCAGCCCCCGCCGGTACCAAGAGACCCAGTACTTC.

The chain uses TRBV14 and TRBJ2-2; 8 nucleotides align to TRBD1. Unmatched junction bases numbered 9, after V lost 6 bases and J lost 3 bases. Germline loops: CDR1 SGHDN, CDR2 FVKESK. CDR3 length: 16 residues. The CDR3 DNA is TGTGCCAGCAGTCCGCTCGGACAGGGCTACACCGGGGAGCTGTTTTTT. It yields the protein CASSPLGQGYTGELFF.

The chain has TRBV3-1 (or the pseudogene TRBV3-2) and TRBJ1-1; no definite D call. V shed 0 bases and J shed 1 base, with 9 bases lying between them. In germline, CDR1 is LGHDT, CDR2 YNNKEL (reference sequence). The CDR3 totals 15 residues. The CDR3 coding sequence is TGTGCCAGCAGCCAAGACCCCAGGTGGAACACTGAAGCTTTCTTT. Its translation is CASSQDPRWNTEAFF.

This clone was observed a handful of times. V is TRBV7-9 and J is TRBJ1-3; D is unclear. The length of the CDR3 is 15 residues. The germline CDR1 and CDR2 sequences are SEHNR and FQNEAQ (reference sequence). Trimming stripped 2 bases from V and 1 base from J, with 9 bases between. This CDR3 is CASSLLRSSGNTIYF. In nucleotides, the CDR3 is TGTGCCAGCAGCTTATTGAGGAGTTCTGGAAACACCATATATTTT.